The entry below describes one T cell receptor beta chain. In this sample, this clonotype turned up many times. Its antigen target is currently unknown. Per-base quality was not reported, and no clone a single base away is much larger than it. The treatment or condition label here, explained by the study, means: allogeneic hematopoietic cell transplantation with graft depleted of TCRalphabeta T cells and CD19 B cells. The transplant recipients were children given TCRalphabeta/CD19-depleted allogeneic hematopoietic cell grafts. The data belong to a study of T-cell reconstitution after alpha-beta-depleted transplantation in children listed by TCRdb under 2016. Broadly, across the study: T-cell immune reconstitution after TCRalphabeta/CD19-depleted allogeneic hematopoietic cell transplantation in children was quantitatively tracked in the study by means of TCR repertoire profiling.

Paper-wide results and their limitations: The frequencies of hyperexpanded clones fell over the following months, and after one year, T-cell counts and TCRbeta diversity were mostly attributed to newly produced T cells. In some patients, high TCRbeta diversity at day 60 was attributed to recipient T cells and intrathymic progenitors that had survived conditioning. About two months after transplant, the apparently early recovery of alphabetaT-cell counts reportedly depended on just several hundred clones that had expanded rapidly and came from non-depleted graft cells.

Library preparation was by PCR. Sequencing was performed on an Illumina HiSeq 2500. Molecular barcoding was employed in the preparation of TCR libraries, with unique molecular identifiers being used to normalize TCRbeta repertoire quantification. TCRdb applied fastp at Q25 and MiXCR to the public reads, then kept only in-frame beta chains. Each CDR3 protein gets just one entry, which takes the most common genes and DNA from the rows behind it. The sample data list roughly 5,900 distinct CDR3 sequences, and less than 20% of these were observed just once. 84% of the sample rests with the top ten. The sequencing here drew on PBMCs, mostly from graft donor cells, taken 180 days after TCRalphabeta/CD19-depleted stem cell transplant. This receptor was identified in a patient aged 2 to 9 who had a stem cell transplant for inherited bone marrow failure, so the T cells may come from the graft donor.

The CDR3 in this case is CASSLGDYTDTQYF. The DNA reads TGTGCCAGCAGTTTAGGGGATTACACAGATACGCAGTATTTT. The rearrangement joined TRBV28 to TRBJ2-3; the D gene cannot be resolved reliably. At the junction V is shortened by 2 bases and J by 2 bases, with 8 bases in between. The CDR3 contains 14 residues, cysteine and phenylalanine counted. Left in the record is the CDR3 DNA by itself, 42 bases read in frame from the first base. The germline V gene yields MDHEN for CDR1 and SYDVKM for CDR2. Supplemented by the reference TRBV28 and TRBJ2-3 proteins around the CDR3, the complete variable domain is DVKVTQSSRYLVKRTGEKVFLECVQDMDHENMFWYRQDPGLGLRLIYFSYDVKMKEKGDIPEGYSVSREKKERFSLILESASTNQTSMYLCASSLGDYTDTQYFGPGTRLTVL.